A single sample is the source of the 17 T cell receptor beta chains below, sequenced in a study of blood T cell repertoires in COVID-19. Clones were sequenced by immunoSEQ multiplex PCR, and TCRdb holds only the in-frame ones, with some missing. Among 230,000 or so clones listed, 83% were seen once. The source material was peripheral blood. The receptor set was obtained from a man aged 35-49 years with active or convalescent COVID-19.

This chain uses TRBV9 with TRBJ2-1; 7 bases line up with TRBD1. Germline lookup yields CDR1 SGDLS and CDR2 YYNGEE. There are 14 residues in the CDR3. V trimming: 6 bases; J trimming: 0 bases; junction bases outside the gene matches: 3. The CDR3 here is CASNAGGSYNEQFF. The CDR3 DNA sequence: TGTGCCAGCAACGCAGGGGGCTCCTACAATGAGCAGTTCTTC. Supplemented by reference TRBV9 and TRBJ2-1, the full variable domain reads DSGVTQTPKHLITATGQRVTLRCSPRSGDLSVYWYQQSLDQGLQFLIQYYNGEERAKGNILERFSAQQFPDLHSELNLSSLELGDSALYFCASNAGGSYNEQFFGPGTRLTVL.

The chain has TRBV19 and TRBJ1-2, with D uncertain. Per the germline V gene, CDR1 is LNHDA and CDR2 is SQIVND (reference sequence). This CDR3 has 12 amino acids. The ends were cut back, 9 bases at V and 3 bases at J, with 11 bases in the middle. The CDR3 nucleotides read TGTGCCAGCTCTTTCCGGGACTATGGCTACACCTTC. Its translation is CASSFRDYGYTF.

V is TRBV30 and J is TRBJ2-2; weak D call: TRBD2 (6 bases). The germline CDR1 and CDR2 sequences are GTSNPN and SVGIG (reference sequence). The germline V and J ends were trimmed by 0 bases and 13 bases, with 24 bases remaining between them. This CDR3 spans 16 amino acids. The CDR3 sequence is CAWSVLGPLEGEGLFF. The CDR3 DNA is TGTGCCTGGAGTGTCCTGGGTCCCCTGGAGGGCGAGGGGCTGTTTTTT.

This sequence joins TRBV18 and TRBJ2-3; 7 nucleotides line up with TRBD1. Germline lookup yields CDR1 KGHSH and CDR2 LQKENI. The CDR3 totals 15 residues. The V and J ends lost 2 bases and 2 bases, in that order; junction bases with no gene match: 4. The CDR3 bases are TGTGCCAGCTCACCAAGGGGACAGTTCACAGATACGCAGTATTTT. It specifies CASSPRGQFTDTQYF.

Turning to this clone: This CDR3 is also generated by other DNA sequences in the sample. The chain links TRBV5-1 to TRBJ1-3, with D perhaps TRBD1 (6 bases). Looked up from germline, CDR1 is SGHRS and CDR2 is YFSETQ. This CDR3 is 14 amino acids long. V lost 0 bases, J lost 4 bases, and 8 bases lay in between. CDR3 DNA: TGCGCCAGCAGCTTGGCAGGGGCGGGAAACACCATATATTTT. Translated, it gives CASSLAGAGNTIYF.

The chain carries TRBV5-1 and TRBJ1-1; 7 positions agree with TRBD1. The CDR3 length is 17 residues. V dropped 0 bases and J dropped 1; count of bases not matched to a gene: 9. Germline CDR1 reads SGHRS; CDR2 reads YFSETQ. Here the CDR3 DNA reads TGCGCCAGCAGCTTGGCACCCGGGACAGCGTCGAACACTGAAGCTTTCTTT. Translation: CASSLAPGTASNTEAFF.

The CDR3 sequence: CAISEWTGGLSGNTIYF. CDR3 bases: TGTGCCATCAGTGAGTGGACAGGGGGCCTTTCTGGAAACACCATATATTTT. The chain is built from TRBV10-3 and TRBJ1-3; TRBD1 agrees at 11 bases. This CDR3 is built from 17 residues. CDR1 is ENHRY and CDR2 is SYGVKD in the germline V gene. Trimming at V came to 1 base and at J to 1 base, leaving 3 bases not matched to a gene.

The V and J genes are TRBV12-5 and TRBJ2-2; D might be TRBD1 (6 bases). CDR3 length: 14 residues. Germline loops: CDR1 LGHNT, CDR2 FRNRAP. Trimming pared 8 bases from V and 1 base from J, leaving 11 bases between. The DNA of the CDR3 is TGTGCTAGTCAGTGGGGACAGAACACCGGGGAGCTGTTTTTT. The encoded protein is CASQWGQNTGELFF.

The chain is built from TRBV3-1 (or the pseudogene TRBV3-2) and TRBJ1-6; maybe TRBD1 (5 bases). Trimming shortened V by 0 bases and J by 7 bases, and 16 bases separated the two germline ends. The germline gives CDR1 LGHDT, CDR2 YNNKEL (reference sequence). This CDR3 has 17 amino acids. DNA for the CDR3: TGTGCCAGCAGCCAAGATGGGGGGATTAGGAAGAATTCACCCCTCCACTTT. Protein sequence: CASSQDGGIRKNSPLHF.

The genes are TRBV27 and TRBJ1-4; D is uncertain. Trimming took off 4 bases at V and 4 bases at J, with 13 bases between the two ends. This CDR3 has 15 amino acids. Looked up from germline, CDR1 is MNHEY and CDR2 is SMNVEV (reference sequence). This CDR3 reads CASSYRGLGNEKLFF. CDR3 DNA sequence: TGTGCCAGCAGTTACCGAGGTCTTGGTAATGAAAAACTGTTTTTT.

The chain couples TRBV30 to TRBJ2-2, with 7 bases lining up with TRBD2. The CDR3 totals 13 residues. V trimming: 8 bases; J trimming: 4 bases; junction bases outside the gene matches: 7. In germline, CDR1 is GTSNPN, CDR2 SVGIG (reference sequence). Here the CDR3 DNA reads TGTGCCCAGGGCAGGGAGGGCACCGGGGAGCTGTTTTTT. It is translated as CAQGREGTGELFF.

This clone was counted only a few times. V usage is TRBV6-4 and J usage is TRBJ2-2; D is ambiguous. In germline, CDR1 is MRHNA, CDR2 SNTAGT. CDR3 length equals 14 residues. V lost 2 bases and J 4 bases, leaving 8 bases between the germline ends. This chain's CDR3 is CASSDASSTGELFF. In DNA form, the CDR3 reads TGTGCCAGCAGTGACGCGTCTAGCACCGGGGAGCTGTTTTTT.

This chain uses TRBV6-6 with TRBJ1-1; possibly TRBD1 for D (5 bases). CDR1 is MNHNY, CDR2 SVGAGI, per germline (reference sequence). Trimming took 2 bases from V and 5 from J, leaving 9 bases between them. This CDR3 region has 13 residues. DNA of the CDR3: TGTGCCAGCAGTTACGGGGGGAGGACTGAAGCTTTCTTT. Translated, it gives CASSYGGRTEAFF.

Comment on this clone: Other DNA sequences in this specimen translate into the identical CDR3. The chain links TRBV7-2 to TRBJ1-6; 10 positions agree with TRBD1. CDR1 is SGHTA, CDR2 FQGNSA, per germline. CDR3 length: 17 amino acids. V was pared by 0 bases and J by 5 bases, with 4 bases of the junction left unmatched. This CDR3 reads CASSLARGTGDNSPLHF. The CDR3 nucleotides read TGTGCCAGCAGCTTAGCCCGAGGGACAGGGGATAATTCACCCCTCCACTTT.

The rearrangement uses TRBV29-1 and TRBJ2-7; D unclear. V was shortened by 4 bases and J by 1 base, with 14 bases between the two germline ends. This CDR3 region has 14 residues. Germline loops: CDR1 SQVTM, CDR2 ANQGSEA. The CDR3 DNA follows: TGCAGCGTTGTTGGCCAGTACCAATCCTACGAGCAGTACTTC. Protein: CSVVGQYQSYEQYF.

V gene TRBV12-3 or TRBV12-4 combines with J gene TRBJ1-2, with D possibly matching TRBD1 (5 bases). V dropped 5 bases and J dropped 3 bases, with 7 bases sitting between them. This CDR3 is 12 amino acids long. The chain's CDR3 is CASSDRYYGYTF. CDR3 nucleotide sequence: TGTGCCAGCAGTGACAGATACTATGGCTACACCTTC.

The V gene is TRBV14, the J gene TRBJ1-1, with D unclear. The V gene lost 1 base and the J gene lost 1 base, with 16 bases spanning the gap. Germline-derived CDR1 and CDR2 are SGHDN and FVKESK. The CDR3 sequence is 17 residues long. CDR3 nucleotides: TGTGCCAGCAGCCAAGGGCTAGGGAGCGTATCGAACACTGAAGCTTTCTTT. Translation gives CASSQGLGSVSNTEAFF.